Here is one T cell receptor (beta chain) with its context. What antigen it recognizes has not been identified. No much larger clone is present one base from it, and per-base qualities are unavailable. The sample originates from a study of control samples from healthy donors and cancer patients (dated by TCRdb to about 2020). The library came from the immunoSEQ multiplex PCR assay. In TCRdb, the immuneACCESS table is reduced to in-frame sequences with V and J assigned. These tables do not hold every clone; where another copy was compared, an unresolved V gene accounts for under half, and the others remain unexplained. The sample table contains under 95,000 clones; only one count was recorded for about 89% of them. Approximately 1% of the sample is in the top ten clones. V and J are truncated by 4 bases and 4 bases respectively, leaving an intervening sequence of 19 bases. From the cysteine up to the phenylalanine, the CDR3 has a length of 16 residues. Just the 48-base CDR3 DNA is kept, in frame starting at base 1. From a lookup of the germline V gene, CDR1 and CDR2 are SGHDT and YYEEEE.

This TCR came from a woman aged 25 to 45 in good health. Input material: blood. The chain was built from TRBV5-6 and TRBJ2-3; confidence is insufficient to name the D gene. CDR3 reads: CASSTFLLRLSDTQYF. In nucleotides, the sequence is TGTGCCAGCAGCACCTTCCTACTCCGTCTTTCAGATACGCAGTATTTT.